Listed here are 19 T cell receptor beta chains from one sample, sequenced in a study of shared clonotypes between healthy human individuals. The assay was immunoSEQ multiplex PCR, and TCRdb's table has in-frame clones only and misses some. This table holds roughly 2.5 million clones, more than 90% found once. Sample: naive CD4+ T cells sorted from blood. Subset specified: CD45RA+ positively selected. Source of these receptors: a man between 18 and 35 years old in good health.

DNA of the CDR3: TGTGCCAGCAGCCAAGATGGGGGGTGGGGGGCAGTTGTGGATTCACCCCTCCACTTT. Encoded protein: CASSQDGGWGAVVDSPLHF. The chain couples TRBV4-2 to TRBJ1-6, with D perhaps TRBD1 (6 bases). The ends were cut back, 0 bases at V and 8 bases at J, with 23 bases in the middle. This CDR3 region has 19 residues. Germline assignment: CDR1 LGHNA and CDR2 YNFKEQ.

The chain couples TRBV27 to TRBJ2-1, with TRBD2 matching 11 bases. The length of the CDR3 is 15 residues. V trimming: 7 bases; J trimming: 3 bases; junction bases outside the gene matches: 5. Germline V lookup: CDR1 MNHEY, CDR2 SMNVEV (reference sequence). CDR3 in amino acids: CASTFSGRVYNEQFF. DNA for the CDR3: TGTGCCAGCACCTTTAGCGGGAGGGTCTACAATGAGCAGTTCTTC.

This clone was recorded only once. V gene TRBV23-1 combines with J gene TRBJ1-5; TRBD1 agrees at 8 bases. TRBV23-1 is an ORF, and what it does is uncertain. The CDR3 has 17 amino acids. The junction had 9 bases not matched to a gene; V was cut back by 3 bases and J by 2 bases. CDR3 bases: TGCGCCAGCAGTCATACCGGGACAGGTCAGCGCAATCAGCCCCAGCATTTT. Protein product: CASSHTGTGQRNQPQHF.

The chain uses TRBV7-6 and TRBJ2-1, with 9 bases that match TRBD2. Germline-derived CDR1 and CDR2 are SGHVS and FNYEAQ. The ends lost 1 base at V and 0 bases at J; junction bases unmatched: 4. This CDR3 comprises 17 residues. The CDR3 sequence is CASSLVGSGSSYNEQFF. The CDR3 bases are TGTGCCAGCAGCTTAGTAGGTAGCGGGAGCTCCTACAATGAGCAGTTCTTC.

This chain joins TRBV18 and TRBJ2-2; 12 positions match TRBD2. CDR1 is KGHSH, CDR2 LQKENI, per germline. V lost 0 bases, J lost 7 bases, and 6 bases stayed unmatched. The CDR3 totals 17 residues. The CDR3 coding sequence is TGTGCCAGCTCACCACCAACTAGCGGGAGGTGGCACGGGGAGCTGTTTTTT. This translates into CASSPPTSGRWHGELFF.

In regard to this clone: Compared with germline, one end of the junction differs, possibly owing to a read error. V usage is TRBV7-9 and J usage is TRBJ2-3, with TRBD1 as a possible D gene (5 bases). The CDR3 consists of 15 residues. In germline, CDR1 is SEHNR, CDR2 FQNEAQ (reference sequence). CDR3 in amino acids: CASTSLVALTDTLYF. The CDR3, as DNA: TGTGCCAGCACGAGCCTTGTAGCCCTGACAGATACGCTGTATTTT.

CDR3 loop: CSVVADLYEQYF. CDR3 sequence (DNA): TGCAGCGTTGTGGCAGACCTCTACGAGCAGTACTTC. The chain couples TRBV29-1 to TRBJ2-7; the D is unclear. This CDR3 contains 12 residues. The V and J ends lost 4 bases and 3 bases respectively, with 10 bases between them. Germline CDR1 reads SQVTM; CDR2 reads ANQGSEA.

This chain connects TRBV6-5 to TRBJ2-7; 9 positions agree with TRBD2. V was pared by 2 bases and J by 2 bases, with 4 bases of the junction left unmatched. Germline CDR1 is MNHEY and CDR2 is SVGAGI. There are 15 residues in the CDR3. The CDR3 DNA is TGTGCCAGCAGTTACGGCGGGAGGGTTCCCTACGAGCAGTACTTC. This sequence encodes CASSYGGRVPYEQYF.

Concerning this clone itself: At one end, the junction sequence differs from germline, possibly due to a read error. The CDR3 coding sequence is TGCGGCGTTGCGACTAGCGCCGACACAGATACGCAGTATTTT. It is translated as CGVATSADTDTQYF. The chain uses TRBV29-1 and TRBJ2-3; TRBD2 matches at 8 bases. The CDR3 runs 14 residues. CDR1 is SQVTM and CDR2 is ANQGSEA in the germline V gene.

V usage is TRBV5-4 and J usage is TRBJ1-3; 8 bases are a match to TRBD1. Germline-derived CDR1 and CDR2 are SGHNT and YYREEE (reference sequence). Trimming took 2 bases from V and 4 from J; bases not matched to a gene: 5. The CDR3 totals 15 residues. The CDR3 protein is CASSLQGVYGNTIYF. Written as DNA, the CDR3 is TGTGCCAGCAGCTTACAGGGGGTTTACGGAAACACCATATATTTT.

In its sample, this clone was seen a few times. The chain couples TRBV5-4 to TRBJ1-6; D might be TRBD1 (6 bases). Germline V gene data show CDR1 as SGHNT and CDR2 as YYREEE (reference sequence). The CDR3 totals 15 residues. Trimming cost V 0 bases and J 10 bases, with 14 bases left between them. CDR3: CASSLARGEGSPLHF. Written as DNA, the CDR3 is TGTGCCAGCAGCTTGGCCAGGGGCGAGGGATCACCCCTCCACTTT. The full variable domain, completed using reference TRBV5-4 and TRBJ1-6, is ETGVTQSPTHLIKTRGQQVTLRCSSQSGHNTVSWYQQALGQGPQFIFQYYREEENGRGNFPPRFSGLQFPNYSSELNVNALELDDSALYLCASSLARGEGSPLHFGNGTRLTVT.

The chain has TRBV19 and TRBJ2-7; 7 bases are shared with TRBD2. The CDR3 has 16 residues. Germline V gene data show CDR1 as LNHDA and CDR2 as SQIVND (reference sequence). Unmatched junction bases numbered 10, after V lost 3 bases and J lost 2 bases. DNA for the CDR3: TGTGCCAGTAGTATGACCGGAGCGGGACCTCCCTACGAGCAGTACTTC. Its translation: CASSMTGAGPPYEQYF.

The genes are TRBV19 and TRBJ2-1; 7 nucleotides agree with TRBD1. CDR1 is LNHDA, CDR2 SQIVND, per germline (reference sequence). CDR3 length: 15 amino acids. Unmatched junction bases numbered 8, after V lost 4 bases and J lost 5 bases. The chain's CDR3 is CASSSGQGVHNEQFF. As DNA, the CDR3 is TGTGCCAGTAGTAGTGGTCAGGGGGTCCACAATGAGCAGTTCTTC.

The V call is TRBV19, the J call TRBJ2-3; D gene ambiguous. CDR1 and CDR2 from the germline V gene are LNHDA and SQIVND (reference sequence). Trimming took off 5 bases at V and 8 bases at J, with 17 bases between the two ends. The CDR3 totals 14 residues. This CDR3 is CASSPRVSSGTQYF. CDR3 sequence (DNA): TGTGCCAGTAGTCCTCGGGTCTCCTCCGGTACGCAGTATTTT.

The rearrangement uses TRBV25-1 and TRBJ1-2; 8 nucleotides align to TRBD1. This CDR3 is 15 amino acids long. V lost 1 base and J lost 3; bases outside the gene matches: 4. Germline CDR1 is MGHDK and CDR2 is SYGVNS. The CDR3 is CASSESPGGDYGYTF. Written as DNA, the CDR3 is TGTGCCAGCAGTGAATCCCCAGGGGGCGACTATGGCTACACCTTC.

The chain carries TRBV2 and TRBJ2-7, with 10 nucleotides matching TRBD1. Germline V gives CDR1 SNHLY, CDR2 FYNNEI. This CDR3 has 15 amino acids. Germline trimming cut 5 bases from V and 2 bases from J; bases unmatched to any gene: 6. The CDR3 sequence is CASSMGTGVPYEQYF. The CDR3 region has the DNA TGTGCCAGCAGTATGGGGACAGGGGTCCCCTACGAGCAGTACTTC. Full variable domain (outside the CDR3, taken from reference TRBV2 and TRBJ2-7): EPEVTQTPSHQVTQMGQEVILRCVPISNHLYFYWYRQILGQKVEFLVSFYNNEISEKSEIFDDQFSVERPDGSNFTLKIRSTKLEDSAMYFCASSMGTGVPYEQYFGPGTRLTVT.

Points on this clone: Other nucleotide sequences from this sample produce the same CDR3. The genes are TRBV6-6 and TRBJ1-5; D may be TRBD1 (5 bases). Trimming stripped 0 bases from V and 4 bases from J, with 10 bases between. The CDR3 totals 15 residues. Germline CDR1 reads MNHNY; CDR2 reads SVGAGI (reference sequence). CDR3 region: CASSYSGDRNQPQHF. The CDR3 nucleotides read TGTGCCAGCAGTTACTCGGGGGACCGGAATCAGCCCCAGCATTTT.

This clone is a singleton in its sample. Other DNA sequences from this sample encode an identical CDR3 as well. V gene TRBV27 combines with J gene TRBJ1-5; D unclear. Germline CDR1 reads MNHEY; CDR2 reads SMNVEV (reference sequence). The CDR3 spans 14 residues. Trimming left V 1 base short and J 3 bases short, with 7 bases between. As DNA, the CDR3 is TGTGCCAGCAGTTTATTCGGGAACAATCAGCCCCAGCATTTT. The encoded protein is CASSLFGNNQPQHF.

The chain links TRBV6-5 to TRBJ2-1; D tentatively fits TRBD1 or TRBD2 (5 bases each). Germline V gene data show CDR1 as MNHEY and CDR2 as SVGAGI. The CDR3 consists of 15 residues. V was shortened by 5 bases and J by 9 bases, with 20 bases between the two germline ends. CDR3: CASSPNRDPRGEQFF. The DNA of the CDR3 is TGTGCCAGCAGTCCTAACCGGGACCCCCGGGGTGAGCAGTTCTTC.